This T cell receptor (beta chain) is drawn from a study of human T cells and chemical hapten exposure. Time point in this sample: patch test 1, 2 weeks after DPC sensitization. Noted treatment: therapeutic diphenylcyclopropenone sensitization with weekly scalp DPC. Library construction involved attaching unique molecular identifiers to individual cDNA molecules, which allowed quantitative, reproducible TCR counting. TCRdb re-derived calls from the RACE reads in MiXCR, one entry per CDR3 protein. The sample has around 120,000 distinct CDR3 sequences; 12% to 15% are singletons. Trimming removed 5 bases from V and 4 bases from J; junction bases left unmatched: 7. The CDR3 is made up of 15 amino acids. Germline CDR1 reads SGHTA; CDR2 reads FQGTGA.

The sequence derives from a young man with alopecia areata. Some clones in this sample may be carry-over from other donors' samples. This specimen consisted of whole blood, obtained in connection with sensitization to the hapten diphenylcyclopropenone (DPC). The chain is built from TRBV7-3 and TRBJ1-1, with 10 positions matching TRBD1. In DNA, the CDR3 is TGTGCCAGCAGCATCGACAGGGGGCCTAGCACTGAAGCTTTCTTT. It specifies CASSIDRGPSTEAFF.